This T cell receptor (beta chain) was sequenced for a study of Graves' ophthalmopathy and Graves' hyperthyroidism. Overall study results and limits: The model flagged ophthalmopathy progression at approximately 66% sensitivity and less than 75% specificity.

This CDR3 comprises 13 residues. Per germline, CDR1 MNHNY and CDR2 SVGAGI (reference sequence). Deletions cut 2 bases from V and 6 bases from J, with 8 bases between. The authors amplified TCR beta CDR3 regions from RNA transcripts. First-round RT-PCR relied on HTBI primers, and a second-round multiplex PCR came next. One entry per CDR3 protein, called by TCRdb with MiXCR from the multiplex PCR reads. The data show over a million distinct CDR3 sequences, about 36% seen once. Exclusion covered patients with other autoimmune diseases or uncontrolled infections (as well as pregnancy or lactation). This clonotype was recorded at least ten times. Its antigen is unknown.

This sequence was found in an adult man with Graves' hyperthyroidism. This sequence joins TRBV6-6 and TRBJ1-5, with D uncertain. The sample taken for sequencing was peripheral blood or thyroid tissue (not recorded which). CDR3 loop: CASSYVLGQPQHF. CDR3 in DNA: TGTGCCAGCAGTTACGTATTAGGTCAGCCCCAGCATTTT.